This T cell receptor (beta chain) was captured in a study of shared clonotypes between healthy human individuals. In the study overall: CD4 naive and memory got three plates each, CD8 naive two, CD8 memory one. Regarding the study as a whole: Naive subsets tended to show greater estimated richness than memory subsets.

Comments on this clone: Its antigen is not identified.

Germline CDR1 SGHRS, CDR2 YFSETQ. The CDR3 is 21 residues long. Unmatched junction bases numbered 24, after V lost 2 bases and J lost 2 bases. The protocol was immunoSEQ multiplex PCR, while the TCRdb copy is restricted to in-frame clones and leaves out a portion. Of 2 million to 2.5 million clones listed, approximately 94% are singletons. The sample consisted of naive CD4+ T cells from PBMCs. Indicated subset: CD45RA+ positively selected. This TCR came from a man aged 18 to 29 in good health. Some clones in this sample may be carry-over from other donors' samples. The chain carries TRBV5-1 and TRBJ2-7; TRBD1 agrees at 8 bases. In DNA form, the CDR3 reads TGCGCCAGCAGCTTCTCGTCCAGGGACAGGTTCATGTCCTCCCCACCCTACGAGCAGTACTTC. It is translated as CASSFSSRDRFMSSPPYEQYF.